One sample yielded the 18 T cell receptor beta chains listed below, sequenced in a study of control samples from healthy donors and cancer patients. Clones were sequenced by immunoSEQ multiplex PCR, and TCRdb holds only the in-frame ones, with some missing. The profile shows approximately 100,000 clones, around 84% of them singletons. The specimen was PBMCs. The receptor set was obtained from a man aged 70-80 years with lung cancer.

This clone showed up just a few times. The rearrangement links TRBV15 to TRBJ1-1, with 8 bases identical to TRBD1. CDR3 length: 14 amino acids. Trimming removed 2 bases from V and 4 bases from J; junction bases left unmatched: 3. The germline gives CDR1 LNHNV, CDR2 YYDKDF (reference sequence). CDR3: CATSRQTGATEAFF. The DNA of the CDR3 is TGTGCCACCAGCAGACAGACAGGGGCCACTGAAGCTTTCTTT.

V usage is TRBV7-9 and J usage is TRBJ2-2; D unresolved. This CDR3 spans 12 amino acids. Germline V gives CDR1 SEHNR, CDR2 FQNEAQ (reference sequence). The V and J ends lost 0 bases and 8 bases respectively, with 4 bases between them. The CDR3 region has the DNA TGTGCCAGCAGCTTAGCGCGTGGGGAGCTGTTTTTT. Amino acid sequence: CASSLARGELFF.

The gene calls are TRBV5-1 and TRBJ2-1, with D perhaps TRBD1 (6 bases). V lost 0 bases and J 3 bases, leaving 7 bases between the germline ends. The CDR3 sequence is 14 residues long. CDR1 and CDR2 (germline): SGHRS, YFSETQ. CDR3 region: CASSLDRVYNEQFF. DNA of the CDR3: TGCGCCAGCAGCTTGGACAGGGTCTACAATGAGCAGTTCTTC.

This sequence joins TRBV14 and TRBJ2-3; 7 bases line up with TRBD1. The CDR3 extends over 15 amino acids. V dropped 3 bases and J dropped 5; count of bases not matched to a gene: 8. Germline CDR1 is SGHDN and CDR2 is FVKESK. In nucleotides, the CDR3 is TGTGCCAGCAGCCACAGAACAGGGGCGGTAGATACGCAGTATTTT. Amino acids: CASSHRTGAVDTQYF. The entire variable domain, with the rest obtained from reference TRBV14 and TRBJ2-3, is as follows: EAGVTQFPSHSVIEKGQTVTLRCDPISGHDNLYWYRRVMGKEIKFLLHFVKESKQDESGMPNNRFLAERTGGTYSTLKVQPAELEDSGVYFCASSHRTGAVDTQYFGPGTRLTVL.

The rearrangement uses TRBV21-1 and TRBJ1-1; the D call in the table, TRBD1, was not verified against the DNA. TRBV21-1 is tagged as a pseudogene. This CDR3 spans 15 amino acids. CDR3 sequence (DNA): TGTGCCAGCAGCACGGTGGGACAACTGAACACTGAAGCTTTCTTT. It is translated as CASSTVGQLNTEAFF.

In the case of this clone: The same CDR3 is also encoded by other DNA sequences in this sample. The V call is TRBV12-3 or TRBV12-4, the J call TRBJ1-2; D not resolved. Trimming took 3 bases from V and 2 from J, leaving 7 bases between them. The CDR3 consists of 13 residues. For the CDR3, the DNA is TGTGCCAGCAGTTTTTCCGGGAACTATGGCTACACCTTC. As protein: CASSFSGNYGYTF.

The CDR3 is CASTPGGGGEQYF. CDR3 bases: TGTGCCAGCACCCCCGGGGGGGGCGGCGAGCAGTACTTC. The gene calls are TRBV6-5 and TRBJ2-7, with 8 positions matching TRBD2. Germline CDR1 reads MNHEY; CDR2 reads SVGAGI. CDR3 length: 13 amino acids. Trimming cost V 7 bases and J 6 bases; bases outside gene matches: 8.

The chain combines TRBV10-3 with TRBJ2-1, with TRBD2 as a possible D gene (6 bases). Germline V gene lookup returns CDR1 ENHRY and CDR2 SYGVKD. This CDR3 is 14 amino acids long. The germline V and J ends were trimmed by 3 bases and 8 bases, with 14 bases remaining between them. CDR3 residues: CAISEEGAGYEQFF. The CDR3 bases are TGTGCCATCAGTGAAGAGGGAGCGGGCTATGAGCAGTTCTTC.

The rearrangement uses TRBV20-1 and TRBJ2-7, with unresolved D. CDR1 and CDR2 from the germline V gene are DFQATT and SNEGSKA (reference sequence). CDR3 length equals 10 residues. The V and J ends lost 5 bases and 3 bases respectively, with 5 bases between them. CDR3 sequence (DNA): TGCAGTGCTGAAGACTACGAGCAGTACTTC. This codes for CSAEDYEQYF.

This clone has only a few counts. The V and J genes are TRBV3-1 (or the pseudogene TRBV3-2) and TRBJ2-3; TRBD1 or TRBD2 may be the D gene (6 bases each). The CDR3 is 11 amino acids. V was shortened by 6 bases and J by 11 bases, with 12 bases between the two germline ends. Per the germline V gene, CDR1 is LGHDT and CDR2 is YNNKEL (reference sequence). In DNA form, the CDR3 reads TGTGCCAGCAGGAAGGGGGGTAAGCAGTATTTT. Residues: CASRKGGKQYF.

The rearrangement links TRBV7-9 to TRBJ1-5; D gene ambiguous. V was clipped by 1 base and J by 4 bases, with 17 bases between them. Looked up from germline, CDR1 is SEHNR and CDR2 is FQNEAQ (reference sequence). The length of the CDR3 is 17 residues. DNA of the CDR3: TGTGCCAGCAGCTTAGAAAAGTCGCCCAGCGGAAATCAGCCCCAGCATTTT. Amino acid sequence: CASSLEKSPSGNQPQHF.

The genes are TRBV6-5 and TRBJ2-3; D is possibly TRBD2 (7 bases). From germline, CDR1 is MNHEY and CDR2 SVGAGI. This CDR3 contains 15 residues. V lost 6 bases and J 0 bases, leaving 13 bases between the germline ends. CDR3: CASRFSGTSTDTQYF. CDR3 nucleotide sequence: TGTGCCAGCAGGTTCAGCGGGACAAGCACAGATACGCAGTATTTT.

As to this clone: This same CDR3 is encoded by further DNA sequences in the sample. The chain has TRBV7-9 and TRBJ2-7, with 11 bases lining up with TRBD2. The junction had 11 bases not matched to a gene; V was cut back by 5 bases and J by 2 bases. From germline, CDR1 is SEHNR and CDR2 FQNEAQ (reference sequence). The CDR3 consists of 17 residues. The CDR3 reads CASSQGPLAGGTYEQYF. The CDR3 nucleotides are TGTGCCAGCAGCCAAGGGCCCCTAGCGGGGGGCACCTACGAGCAGTACTTC. Drawing the rest from reference TRBV7-9 and TRBJ2-7, the complete variable domain is DTGVSQNPRHKITKRGQNVTFRCDPISEHNRLYWYRQTLGQGPEFLTYFQNEAQLEKSRLLSDRFSAERPKGSFSTLEIQRTEQGDSAMYLCASSQGPLAGGTYEQYFGPGTRLTVT.

This clone was recorded once. J is TRBJ2-7 and V is TRBV19, with TRBD1 identical over 7 bases. The J call could be wrong; TRBJ2-5 is a better fit for the DNA end. This CDR3 is built from 14 residues. From germline, CDR1 is LNHDA and CDR2 SQIVND (reference sequence). CDR3 protein: CASCPGQSQETQYF. CDR3 sequence (DNA): TGTGCCAGTTGCCCGGGACAGAGCCAAGAGACCCAGTACTTC.

V gene TRBV5-1 combines with J gene TRBJ2-5; TRBD2 matches at 12 bases. Trimming removed 4 bases from V and 5 bases from J; junction bases left unmatched: 6. This CDR3 is 15 amino acids long. From germline, CDR1 is SGHRS and CDR2 YFSETQ. The CDR3 loop reads CASSNRTSGVETQYF. The CDR3 DNA reads TGCGCCAGCAGCAACCGGACTAGCGGGGTTGAGACCCAGTACTTC.

The chain combines TRBV5-1 with TRBJ2-7; D may be TRBD1 or TRBD2 (6 bases each). The V end lost 4 bases, the J end lost 5 bases, and 16 bases lay between the germline ends. The CDR3 contains 14 residues. The germline gives CDR1 SGHRS, CDR2 YFSETQ. The DNA for the CDR3 is TGCGCCAGCAGCCCCAGCGATGGGGGGCACGAGCAGTACTTC. Translating it yields CASSPSDGGHEQYF.

About this clone itself: This sample includes further DNA sequences coding for the same CDR3. The V and J genes are TRBV6-2 or TRBV6-3 and TRBJ2-1; no reliable D call. The V end was cut by 2 bases, the J end by 0 bases, with 14 bases between. Germline-derived CDR1 and CDR2 are MNHEY and SVGEGT. The CDR3 runs to 17 residues. The CDR3 bases are TGTGCCAGCAGTTACACCTCGGGCCGAAGCTCCTACAATGAGCAGTTCTTC. The encoded protein is CASSYTSGRSSYNEQFF.

This rearrangement joins TRBV24-1 to TRBJ1-5; 8 bases line up with TRBD1. CDR1 is KGHDR, CDR2 SFDVKD, per germline. The V segment lost 2 bases and the J segment 3 bases; nucleotides outside the gene matches: 2. CDR3 length: 15 residues. CDR3 bases: TGTGCCACCAGTGATTCAGGGGGCATCAATCAGCCCCAGCATTTT. This codes for CATSDSGGINQPQHF.